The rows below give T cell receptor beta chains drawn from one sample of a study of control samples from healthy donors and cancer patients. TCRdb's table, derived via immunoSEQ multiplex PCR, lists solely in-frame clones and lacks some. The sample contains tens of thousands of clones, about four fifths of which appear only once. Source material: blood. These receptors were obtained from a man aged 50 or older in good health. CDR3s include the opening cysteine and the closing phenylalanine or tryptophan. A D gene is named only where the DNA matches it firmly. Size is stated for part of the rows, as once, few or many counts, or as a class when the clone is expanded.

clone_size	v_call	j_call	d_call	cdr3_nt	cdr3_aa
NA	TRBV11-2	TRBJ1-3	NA	TGTGCCAGCAGCATGACAGTCAGCTCTGGAAACACCATATATTTT	CASSMTVSSGNTIYF
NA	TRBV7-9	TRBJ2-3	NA	TGTGCCAGCAGCTTGGACATTTCCACAGATACGCAGTATTTT	CASSLDISTDTQYF
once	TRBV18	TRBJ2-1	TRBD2	TGTGCCAGCTCACCATTAGGAGCGGGAGGTTACAATGAGCAGTTCTTC	CASSPLGAGGYNEQFF
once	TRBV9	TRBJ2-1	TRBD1	TGTGCCAGCAGCCCCTTCTCCGGGACAGACTACAATGAGCAGTTCTTC	CASSPFSGTDYNEQFF
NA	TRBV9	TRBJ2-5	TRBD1	TGTGCCAGCAGCGTAGCGGCAGGGGGTTCCCAGTACTTC	CASSVAAGGSQYF
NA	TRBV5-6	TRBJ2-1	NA	TGTGCCAGCAGCTTGAGGGGAGAGGTTCTAGGTGAGCAGTTCTTC	CASSLRGEVLGEQFF
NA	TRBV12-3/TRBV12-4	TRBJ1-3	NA	TGTGCCAGCAGTTTCAGTCCAATGGGTTTT	CASSFSPMGF
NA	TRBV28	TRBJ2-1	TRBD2	TGTGCCAGCAGTTTCCAACAGGGACTAGCGGGGGGCCTATCCTACAATGAGCAGTTCTTC	CASSFQQGLAGGLSYNEQFF
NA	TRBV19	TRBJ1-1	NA	TGTGCCAGTAGTAGCCCCGGGACAATGGATATGAACACTGAAGCTTTCTTT	CASSSPGTMDMNTEAFF
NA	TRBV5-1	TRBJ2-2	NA	TGCGCCAGCAGCTTGGTTCCGAACACCGGGGAGCTGTTTTTT	CASSLVPNTGELFF
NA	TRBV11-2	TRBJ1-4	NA	TGTGCCAGCAGCCCCCGGCCAGGGCAAAAACTGTTTTTT	CASSPRPGQKLFF
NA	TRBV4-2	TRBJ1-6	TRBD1	TGTGCCAGCAGCCAAGATTTGGGGACAGCTCGTCCCCTCCACTTT	CASSQDLGTARPLHF
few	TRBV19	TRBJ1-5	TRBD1	TGTGCCAGTAGCGGGACAGGGTTGCGCAATCAGCCCCAGCATTTT	CASSGTGLRNQPQHF
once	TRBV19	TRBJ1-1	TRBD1	TGTGCCAGTAGTATCACAGAGATGGACAGGCCCAACACTGAAGCTTTCTTT	CASSITEMDRPNTEAFF
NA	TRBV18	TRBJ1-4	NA	TGTGCCAGCTCACTTCGACAGGTTTCGAATTCGGGGCCGAATGAAAAACTGTTTTTT	CASSLRQVSNSGPNEKLFF
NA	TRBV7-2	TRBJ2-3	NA	TGTGCCAGCAGCCTGTTAGCGTTCGGGCAGTATTTT	CASSLLAFGQYF
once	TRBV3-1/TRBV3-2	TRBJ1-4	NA	TGTGCCAGCAGCCAAATGTCCCAGGCGTACGAAAAACTGTTTTTT	CASSQMSQAYEKLFF
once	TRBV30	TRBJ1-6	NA	TGTGCCTGGAGGGAGAGGGGGAGGAATAATTCACCCCTCCACTTT	CAWRERGRNNSPLHF
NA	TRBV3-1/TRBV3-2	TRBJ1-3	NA	TGTGCCAGCAGCCAAGATCCGGGGGGTCTAAGCTCTGGAAACACCATATATTTT	CASSQDPGGLSSGNTIYF
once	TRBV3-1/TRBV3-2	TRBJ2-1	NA	TGTGCCAGCAGCCAAGGGCGGGGGCAGTTCTTC	CASSQGRGQFF
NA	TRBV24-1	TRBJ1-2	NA	TGTGCCACCAGTGATTTGGGGATTCCCAAAAGATTC	CATSDLGIPKRF
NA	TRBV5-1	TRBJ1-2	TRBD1	TGCGCCAGCAGTTGGGGGTGGGGACAGGGGATCTATGGCTACACCTTC	CASSWGWGQGIYGYTF
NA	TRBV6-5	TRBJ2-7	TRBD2	TGTGCCAGCAGTCAGACTAGCGGGAGTACTTACGAGCAGTACTTC	CASSQTSGSTYEQYF
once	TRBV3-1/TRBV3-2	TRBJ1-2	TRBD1	TGTGCCAGCAGCTCCCAGGACAGGGTATATGGCTACACCTTC	CASSSQDRVYGYTF
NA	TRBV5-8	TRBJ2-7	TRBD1	TGTGCCAGCAGCTTATGGACAGGGGGCGACGAGCAGTACTTC	CASSLWTGGDEQYF
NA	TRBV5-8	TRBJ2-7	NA	TGTGCCAGCAGCTTGGATCAGGAGCAGTACTTC	CASSLDQEQYF
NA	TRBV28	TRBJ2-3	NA	TGTGCCAGCAGTTTAAGGGGCGGAGCTACGCAGTATTTT	CASSLRGGATQYF
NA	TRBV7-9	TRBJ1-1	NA	TGTGCCAGCAGCTTAGAAAGGAGAGGACTTGCTTTCTTT	CASSLERRGLAFF
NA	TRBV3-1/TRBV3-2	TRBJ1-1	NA	TGTGCCAGCAGCCCCACCTCGGTTTTGAACACTGAAGCTTTCTTT	CASSPTSVLNTEAFF
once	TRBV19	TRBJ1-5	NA	TGTGCCAGTAGTATTATCGCTAATAGCAATCAGCCCCAGCATTTT	CASSIIANSNQPQHF
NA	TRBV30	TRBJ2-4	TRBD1	TGTGCCTGGAGCCCAGGGGGAAACATTCAGTACTTC	CAWSPGGNIQYF
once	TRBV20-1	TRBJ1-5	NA	TGCAGTGCTAGTTCGGACCTAGTCGAAGGTGGCAATCAGCCCCAGCATTTT	CSASSDLVEGGNQPQHF
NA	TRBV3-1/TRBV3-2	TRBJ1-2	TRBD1	TGTGCCAGCAGCCAGGGGACAGGGGTTTGGGGCTACACCTTC	CASSQGTGVWGYTF
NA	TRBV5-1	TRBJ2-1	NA	TGCGCCAGCAGGTTTATGGGGCCTGTCGATGAGCAGTTCTTC	CASRFMGPVDEQFF
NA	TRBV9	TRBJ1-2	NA	TGTGCCAGCAGCTCCCGGGCAGGACATGGCTACACCTTC	CASSSRAGHGYTF
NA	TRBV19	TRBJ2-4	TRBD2	TGTGCCAGTAGTATGACTAGCGGGGTAAACATTCAGTACTTC	CASSMTSGVNIQYF
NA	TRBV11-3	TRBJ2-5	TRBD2	TGTGCCAGCAGCTTAGCGCTAGCGGAAGATAGGGCCCAGTACTTC	CASSLALAEDRAQYF
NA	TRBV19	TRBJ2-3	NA	TGTGCCAGTAGTATTCCTGGGCAGGGCACAGATACGCAGTATTTT	CASSIPGQGTDTQYF
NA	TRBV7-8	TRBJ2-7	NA	TGTGCCAGCAGCTTCGGGAGCTACGAGCAGTACTTC	CASSFGSYEQYF